A selection of T cell receptor beta chains follows, all from one sample in a study of blood T cell repertoires in COVID-19. The repertoire was sequenced with immunoSEQ multiplex PCR; TCRdb's copy has only in-frame clones and lacks some. The sample records some 64,000 clones, 65% to 85% being singletons. Sequencing input: PBMCs or T cells enriched from blood (not recorded which). The source of these receptors is a woman in her fifties or sixties who had been exposed to COVID-19. The CDR3 runs from the conserved cysteine through the conserved F or W. The listing skips clone size in some rows; elsewhere it reads once, few, many or a size class.

clone size | V gene | CDR3 protein
NA | TRBV5-4 | CATGTGVNEKLFF
NA | TRBV20-1 | CSASSSGTDTQYF
NA | TRBV12-3/TRBV12-4 | CASSPGEGKPLHF
NA | TRBV28 | CASTTSGSSYEQYF
NA | TRBV7-8 | CAIKKGLAGVSETQYF
once | TRBV6-5 | CASRRASYNSPLHF
few | TRBV27 | CASSLWAGGTDTQYF
few | TRBV7-9 | CASSAGLAAKNIQYF
NA | TRBV24-1 | CATQSGGEGTEAFF
once | TRBV5-1 | CASSAGGGETQYF
NA | TRBV6-5 | CASSYSSDNEKLFF